This T cell receptor beta chain was obtained from a study of OX40 agonist ivuxolimab in advanced cancers. TCRdb's copy holds only in-frame clones and misses some; the assay was immunoSEQ multiplex PCR. The table includes 85,000 to 100,000 clones, about 87% detected once. The CDR3 has 14 amino acids. Germline V lookup: CDR1 SQVTM, CDR2 ANQGSEA. After removal of 6 bases from V and 1 base from J, the junction contained 5 bases not matched to a gene. Sequencing was performed on CD4+ or CD8+ T cells sorted from blood, taken in a trial of the OX40 agonist ivuxolimab. The chain uses TRBV29-1 and TRBJ2-2; 7 bases map to TRBD1. The sequence derives from an adult with an advanced solid tumor such as melanoma, head and neck, liver or kidney cancer. In nucleotides, the CDR3 is TGCAGCGTCTCGACAGGGATGAACACCGGGGAGCTGTTTTTT. Its protein product is CSVSTGMNTGELFF.